This paragraph covers one TCR beta chain sequence. The antigen is undetermined. The record originates from a study of cytomegalovirus exposure and HLA in healthy donors. Across the study: Findings of an earlier analysis included roughly 110 million unique TCR beta sequences from 200 million or so T cells.

Researchers ran the PCR with 60 Vbeta and 13 Jbeta primers. How the authors handled the data: A later analysis counted 80 million or so unique TCR beta chains, some 12 million shared. This table comes from immunoSEQ multiplex PCR, and its TCRdb copy is limited to in-frame clones, with some not included. That table is the source of V, J and clone size, and D and trimming were worked out from the DNA. Of about 140,000 clones in the sample, around four fifths were seen once. Study-level points and caveats: The dataset shows that most TCR sequences were rare, while some public TCRs occurred in many donors.

The material sequenced was PBMCs. This TCR came from a male donor in good health and CMV-seropositive.

The CDR3 bases are TGTGCCAGCAGCTCGAACCCCGGGACAGGGGAGGGGACCCAGTACTTC. Translated, it gives CASSSNPGTGEGTQYF. The V call is TRBV5-4, the J call TRBJ2-5; TRBD1 matches at 10 bases. The CDR3 covers 16 residues. From germline, CDR1 is SGHNT and CDR2 YYREEE (reference sequence). V lost 3 bases, J lost 7 bases, and 12 bases stayed unmatched.